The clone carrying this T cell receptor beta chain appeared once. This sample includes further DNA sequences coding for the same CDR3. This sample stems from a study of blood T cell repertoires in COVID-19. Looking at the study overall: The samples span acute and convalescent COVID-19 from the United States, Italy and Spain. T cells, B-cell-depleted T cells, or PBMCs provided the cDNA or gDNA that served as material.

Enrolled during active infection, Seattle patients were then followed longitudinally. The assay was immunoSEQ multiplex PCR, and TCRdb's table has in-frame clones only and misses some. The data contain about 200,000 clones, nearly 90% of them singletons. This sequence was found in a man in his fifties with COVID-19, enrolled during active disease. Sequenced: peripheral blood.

CDR3 nucleotides: TGTGCCAGCAGCTTAGCTAGCGGGGAGACCCAGTACTTC. Translated, it gives CASSLASGETQYF. The chain combines TRBV7-9 with TRBJ2-5; TRBD2 aligns across 7 bases. V trimming: 0 bases; J trimming: 5 bases; junction bases outside the gene matches: 0. The V gene's germline CDR1 is SEHNR and CDR2 FQNEAQ (reference sequence). The CDR3 sequence is 13 residues long.